This is a list of T cell receptor beta chains from one sample in a study of spatial heterogeneity in lung cancer. Each CDR3 protein is one row after TCRdb ran MiXCR on the 5' RACE reads. In the table there are tens of thousands of distinct CDR3 sequences, about an eighth of which are singletons. The sequencing here drew on PBMCs, taken at surgery. Source of these receptors: a male donor with early-stage non-small cell lung cancer. Both conserved end residues are part of each CDR3. Each record gives: clone size, D gene, J gene, V gene, CDR3 DNA, CDR3 protein. A D gene is named only where the DNA matches it firmly. Size tells how often a clone was seen (once, few, many) or the class of an expanded clone, and some rows leave it out.

abundance: NA
d_gene: TRBD1
j_gene: TRBJ2-5
v_gene: TRBV5-1
CDR3nt: TGCGCCAGCAGCACAGGGGGTACCCAAGAGACCCAGTACTTC
CDR3aa: CASSTGGTQETQYF

abundance: NA
d_gene: TRBD2
j_gene: TRBJ2-5
v_gene: TRBV19
CDR3nt: TGTGCCAGTACCAATGGAGCGGGAGGCCCAGAGACCCAGTACTTC
CDR3aa: CASTNGAGGPETQYF

abundance: NA
d_gene: TRBD1
j_gene: TRBJ1-1
v_gene: TRBV27
CDR3nt: TGTGCCAGCAGTTTCATGACAGGGGGCAGGACTGAAGCTTTCTTT
CDR3aa: CASSFMTGGRTEAFF

abundance: NA
d_gene: NA
j_gene: TRBJ1-6
v_gene: TRBV6-6
CDR3nt: TGTGCCAGCAGTCACGGACAAGCTAATTCACCCCTCCACTTT
CDR3aa: CASSHGQANSPLHF

abundance: few
d_gene: NA
j_gene: TRBJ2-5
v_gene: TRBV30
CDR3nt: TGTGCCTGGAGTCAGCAGGGCATTAGAGGGGAGACCCAGTACTTC
CDR3aa: CAWSQQGIRGETQYF

abundance: NA
d_gene: NA
j_gene: TRBJ2-7
v_gene: TRBV6-2/TRBV6-3
CDR3nt: TGTGCCAGCAGTTACTCGAGGAATAGGGTCTACGAGCAGTACTTC
CDR3aa: CASSYSRNRVYEQYF

abundance: NA
d_gene: NA
j_gene: TRBJ2-5
v_gene: TRBV5-6
CDR3nt: TGTGCCAGCAGCTTGGCAGAGCCAGAGACCCAGTACTTC
CDR3aa: CASSLAEPETQYF

abundance: few
d_gene: NA
j_gene: TRBJ2-1
v_gene: TRBV13
CDR3nt: TGTGCCAGCAGCTTGACTAGTCGCAATGAGCAGTTCTTC
CDR3aa: CASSLTSRNEQFF

abundance: many
d_gene: NA
j_gene: TRBJ1-6
v_gene: TRBV15
CDR3nt: TGTGCCACCAGCAGAGAGGTTGTGGGCCGGAGCTCCTATAATTCACCCCTCCACTTT
CDR3aa: CATSREVVGRSSYNSPLHF

abundance: many
d_gene: TRBD2
j_gene: TRBJ2-5
v_gene: TRBV28
CDR3nt: TGTGCCAGCAGCGGCGGGGGGTACCAAGAGACCCAGTACTTC
CDR3aa: CASSGGGYQETQYF

abundance: NA
d_gene: NA
j_gene: TRBJ1-4
v_gene: TRBV5-1
CDR3nt: TGCGCCAGCACAACGTCGGGCGCCTCGGACGAAAAACTGTTTTTT
CDR3aa: CASTTSGASDEKLFF

abundance: many
d_gene: NA
j_gene: TRBJ1-1
v_gene: TRBV2
CDR3nt: TGTGCCAGCAGTCAACAGGGTCGGGGTAGCACTGAAGCTTTCTTT
CDR3aa: CASSQQGRGSTEAFF

abundance: NA
d_gene: TRBD2
j_gene: TRBJ2-1
v_gene: TRBV6-6
CDR3nt: TGTGCCAGCAGTTTAGCGGGAGGGGGGTACAATGAGCAGTTCTTC
CDR3aa: CASSLAGGGYNEQFF

abundance: NA
d_gene: NA
j_gene: TRBJ1-6
v_gene: TRBV30
CDR3nt: TGTGCCTGGAGTATTGGACAGCCGCAGACCGGGCTCCACTTT
CDR3aa: CAWSIGQPQTGLHF

abundance: few
d_gene: NA
j_gene: TRBJ2-7
v_gene: TRBV29-1
CDR3nt: TGCAGCGTGGTAGTGAGACCCTCCTCCTACGAGCAGTACTTC
CDR3aa: CSVVVRPSSYEQYF

abundance: few
d_gene: NA
j_gene: TRBJ2-7
v_gene: TRBV6-2/TRBV6-3
CDR3nt: TGTGCCAGCAAACCCCCGGGGACCCCCTACGAGCAGTACTTC
CDR3aa: CASKPPGTPYEQYF

abundance: NA
d_gene: TRBD2
j_gene: TRBJ2-5
v_gene: TRBV20-1
CDR3nt: TGCAGTGCTAGAGAACCGTACGGGGGGGCCGTTGGTTTAGGGGAGACCCAGTACTTC
CDR3aa: CSAREPYGGAVGLGETQYF

abundance: many
d_gene: NA
j_gene: TRBJ2-2
v_gene: TRBV29-1
CDR3nt: TGCAGCGTTGCTACAGGGACCAAGGGAACCGGGGAGCTGTTTTTT
CDR3aa: CSVATGTKGTGELFF

abundance: few
d_gene: NA
j_gene: TRBJ2-7
v_gene: TRBV6-5
CDR3nt: TGTGCCAGCAGTTACTTCGGGACGCAGTACTTC
CDR3aa: CASSYFGTQYF

abundance: NA
d_gene: TRBD1
j_gene: TRBJ1-1
v_gene: TRBV5-1
CDR3nt: TGCGCCAGCAGCAAAGGGACAGGGAACGCTGAAGCTTTCTTT
CDR3aa: CASSKGTGNAEAFF

abundance: NA
d_gene: TRBD2
j_gene: TRBJ2-3
v_gene: TRBV7-8
CDR3nt: TGTGCCAGCAGCTTAGACCCACTAGCGGGAAGCACAGATACGCAGTATTTT
CDR3aa: CASSLDPLAGSTDTQYF

abundance: few
d_gene: TRBD2
j_gene: TRBJ2-7
v_gene: TRBV7-9
CDR3nt: TGTGCCAGCGGCCTCGGGGGGGGCCACGAGCAGTACTTC
CDR3aa: CASGLGGGHEQYF

abundance: NA
d_gene: NA
j_gene: TRBJ2-3
v_gene: TRBV23-1
CDR3nt: TGCGCCAGCAGTCAAATCTTGACAGGGGAAGCTAGCGGATTCACAGATACGCAGTATTTT
CDR3aa: CASSQILTGEASGFTDTQYF

abundance: few
d_gene: TRBD2
j_gene: TRBJ2-3
v_gene: TRBV11-3
CDR3nt: TGTGCCAGCAGCCCTCTAGCGGGGGGGCCGGACACGCAGTATTTT
CDR3aa: CASSPLAGGPDTQYF

abundance: few
d_gene: NA
j_gene: TRBJ2-7
v_gene: TRBV7-9
CDR3nt: TGTGCCAGCAGCCCGCGGACAGCGTTATACGAGCAGTACTTC
CDR3aa: CASSPRTALYEQYF

abundance: few
d_gene: TRBD1
j_gene: TRBJ2-1
v_gene: TRBV5-1
CDR3nt: TGCGCCAGCAGCCGACAGGGCTCTCCGGACAATGAGCAGTTCTTC
CDR3aa: CASSRQGSPDNEQFF

abundance: few
d_gene: NA
j_gene: TRBJ2-5
v_gene: TRBV9
CDR3nt: TGTGCCAGCAGCGGGGGAGTTGGAGAGACCCAGTACTTC
CDR3aa: CASSGGVGETQYF

abundance: few
d_gene: NA
j_gene: TRBJ1-1
v_gene: TRBV12-3/TRBV12-4
CDR3nt: TGTGCCAGCACAGGGGAGAACACTGAAGCTTTCTTT
CDR3aa: CASTGENTEAFF

abundance: many
d_gene: NA
j_gene: TRBJ2-7
v_gene: TRBV20-1
CDR3nt: TGCAGTGCTAGAGTCGACTCGCAGCAGTACTTC
CDR3aa: CSARVDSQQYF

abundance: few
d_gene: NA
j_gene: TRBJ2-2
v_gene: TRBV29-1
CDR3nt: TGCAGCGTTCTGGGGCAGACGAACACCGGGGAGCTGTTTTTT
CDR3aa: CSVLGQTNTGELFF

abundance: NA
d_gene: TRBD1
j_gene: TRBJ2-3
v_gene: TRBV28
CDR3nt: TGTGCCAGCAGGAACCGACAGGGTGGGATAGATACGCAGTATTTT
CDR3aa: CASRNRQGGIDTQYF